The 24 T cell receptor beta chains presented below share a single source sample, sequenced in a study of cytomegalovirus exposure and HLA in healthy donors. The study ran its PCR with 60 Vbeta and 13 Jbeta primers. Generated by immunoSEQ multiplex PCR, the TCRdb table keeps only in-frame clones and is missing some. The sample consists of about 130,000 clones, roughly 84% of them appearing once. The sample comprised PBMCs. All receptors come from a man between 50 and 59 years old in good health and CMV-seronegative.

The chain recombines TRBV2 with TRBJ2-7; possible D gene TRBD1, 7 bases. Between the trimmed V and J ends, which lost 7 bases and 5 bases, there was a span of 18 bases. This CDR3 has 14 residues. Germline-derived CDR1 and CDR2 are SNHLY and FYNNEI. The DNA of the CDR3 is TGTGCCAGCACCCTCAGGGGGGCGGGAAACGAGCAGTACTTC. Its translation is CASTLRGAGNEQYF. Full variable domain (outside the CDR3, taken from reference TRBV2 and TRBJ2-7): EPEVTQTPSHQVTQMGQEVILRCVPISNHLYFYWYRQILGQKVEFLVSFYNNEISEKSEIFDDQFSVERPDGSNFTLKIRSTKLEDSAMYFCASTLRGAGNEQYFGPGTRLTVT.

The chain links TRBV1 to TRBJ2-7; no check of the table's D call, TRBD1, against the DNA was made. TRBV1 is shown as a pseudogene. The CDR3 is 16 residues long. CDR3 sequence reads: CTSSQDSGTGEYEQYF. In DNA form, the CDR3 reads TGCACCAGCAGCCAAGATTCAGGGACAGGTGAATACGAGCAGTACTTC.

The chain recombines TRBV9 with TRBJ2-3, with 7 bases matching TRBD2. Per germline, CDR1 SGDLS and CDR2 YYNGEE. The CDR3 is 15 amino acids. J gave up 4 bases and V 0 bases, and 5 bases lay outside the gene matches. Here the CDR3 DNA reads TGTGCCAGCAGCGTAGCTAGGACTAGGGCAGATACGCAGTATTTT. It is translated as CASSVARTRADTQYF.

The V call is TRBV6-5, the J call TRBJ2-7; 9 bases fit TRBD2. Germline CDR1 reads MNHEY; CDR2 reads SVGAGI. The CDR3 length is 15 residues. Losses at the gene ends were 0 bases for V and 2 bases for J; bases not matched to a gene: 2. CDR3 nucleotides: TGTGCCAGCAGTTACTCCCTAGCGGGGACCTACGAGCAGTACTTC. This codes for CASSYSLAGTYEQYF.

V usage is TRBV6-5 and J usage is TRBJ2-1; 8 bases agree with TRBD2. CDR3 size: 13 residues. Germline V gene data show CDR1 as MNHEY and CDR2 as SVGAGI. Losses at the gene ends were 6 bases for V and 8 bases for J; bases not matched to a gene: 6. The CDR3, as DNA: TGTGCCAGCAGCCTCTCGCGGGGGGATGAGCAGTTCTTC. This encodes CASSLSRGDEQFF.

The CDR3 loop is CASGQPQHF. The CDR3 nucleotides read TGTGCCAGTGGCCAGCCCCAGCATTTT. The rearrangement links TRBV28 to TRBJ1-5; D gene uncertain. The CDR3 contains 9 residues. CDR1 is MDHEN and CDR2 is SYDVKM in the germline V gene. Deletions cut 9 bases from V and 7 bases from J, with 4 bases between.

This chain uses TRBV7-9 with TRBJ1-5, with a possible D match to TRBD1 (5 bases). The CDR3 contains 14 residues. Germline V gene lookup returns CDR1 SEHNR and CDR2 FQNEAQ (reference sequence). Trimming pared 1 base from V and 5 bases from J, leaving 9 bases between. The CDR3 DNA sequence: TGTGCCAGCAGCTTAGGGGCGGGACATCAGCCCCAGCATTTT. It is translated as CASSLGAGHQPQHF.

The rearrangement links TRBV30 to TRBJ1-4, with a possible D match to TRBD1 (6 bases). The CDR3 extends over 13 amino acids. V was cut by 5 bases and J by 5 bases, with 12 bases left in between. Germline V gives CDR1 GTSNPN, CDR2 SVGIG (reference sequence). The CDR3: CAWGRQANEKLFF. CDR3 coding DNA: TGTGCCTGGGGGCGACAGGCGAATGAAAAACTGTTTTTT.

A single count supports this clone. The J gene is TRBJ1-5, the V gene TRBV4-1, with 8 bases fitting TRBD1. The germline gives CDR1 MGHRA, CDR2 YSYEKL. The CDR3 length is 15 residues. V was clipped by 1 base and J by 5 bases; unmatched bases: 4. CDR3 residues: CASSQGRGPHQPQHF. The CDR3 bases are TGCGCCAGCAGCCAAGGCAGGGGGCCCCATCAGCCCCAGCATTTT.

This clone turned up a few times. This chain joins TRBV5-6 and TRBJ1-1; TRBD1 might be the D (6 bases). The CDR3 is 14 residues long. V was pared by 0 bases and J by 9 bases, with 15 bases between. Germline CDR1 and CDR2: SGHDT and YYEEEE. CDR3 amino acids: CASSLVRTEGKAFF. The CDR3 DNA is TGTGCCAGCAGCTTGGTTAGGACAGAGGGAAAAGCTTTCTTT.

V is TRBV11-2 and J is TRBJ1-2; 7 bases map to TRBD1. This CDR3 is built from 17 residues. Germline-derived CDR1 and CDR2 are SGHAT and FQNNGV. J was trimmed by 0 bases and V by 5 bases; bases with no gene match: 12. In DNA form, the CDR3 reads TGTGCCAGCAGCCCCCGGGACAGCACAATTACTAACTATGGCTACACCTTC. Translated: CASSPRDSTITNYGYTF.

The V gene is TRBV10-1, the J gene TRBJ1-5; 7 bases are shared with TRBD1. J gave up 4 bases and V 6 bases, and 9 bases lay outside the gene matches. The CDR3 has 15 amino acids. The germline gives CDR1 WNHNN, CDR2 SYGVQD (reference sequence). DNA of the CDR3: TGCGCCAGCAGGCAACAGGGGAGACGAAATCAGCCCCAGCATTTT. It codes for CASRQQGRRNQPQHF.

This chain links TRBV7-2 with TRBJ1-4, with TRBD1 matching over 7 bases. From germline, CDR1 is SGHTA and CDR2 FQGNSA. This CDR3 has 15 residues. The V gene end was trimmed by 5 bases and the J gene end by 4 bases; junction bases not matched to a gene: 7. The CDR3 loop reads CASSPRTGDNEKLFF. In nucleotides, the CDR3 is TGTGCCAGCAGCCCCCGCACAGGGGATAATGAAAAACTGTTTTTT.

The chain combines TRBV1 with TRBJ2-5; TRBD2, the table's D call, was not compared with the DNA. TRBV1 is shown as a pseudogene. This CDR3 is built from 17 residues. CDR3 sequence reads: CTSSRPGLAGGVETQYF. DNA of the CDR3: TGCACCAGCAGCCGACCAGGACTAGCGGGGGGGGTGGAGACCCAGTACTTC.

This clone was detected a few times. This same CDR3 is encoded by further DNA sequences in the sample. The gene calls are TRBV5-1 and TRBJ1-4; possibly TRBD1 for D (5 bases). V was cut by 3 bases and J by 5 bases, with 11 bases left in between. The germline V gene encodes CDR1 SGHRS and CDR2 YFSETQ. The CDR3 extends over 14 amino acids. The CDR3 bases are TGCGCCAGCAGCTCGGACACGAGAAATGAAAAACTGTTTTTT. This gives the protein CASSSDTRNEKLFF.

CDR3 residues: CASSFGGAIDTQYF. Here the CDR3 DNA reads TGTGCCAGCAGCTTCGGGGGGGCAATAGATACGCAGTATTTT. This rearrangement joins TRBV7-2 to TRBJ2-3; 8 bases match TRBD2. This CDR3 has 14 amino acids. Trimming at V came to 3 bases and at J to 5 bases, leaving 4 bases not matched to a gene. Per germline, CDR1 SGHTA and CDR2 FQGNSA.

V is TRBV30 and J is TRBJ1-1, with D maybe TRBD1 (5 bases). The CDR3 extends over 15 amino acids. With 3 bases removed from V and 5 bases from J, the gap between germline ends came to 19 bases. Germline V CDR1 and CDR2: GTSNPN, SVGIG (reference sequence). CDR3 in amino acids: CAWRGDFGGMTEAFF. CDR3 nucleotides: TGTGCCTGGAGGGGGGATTTTGGGGGGATGACTGAAGCTTTCTTT.

V is TRBV2 and J is TRBJ1-6; TRBD1 agrees at 8 bases. Germline V CDR1 and CDR2: SNHLY, FYNNEI. The V and J ends lost 7 bases and 10 bases, in that order; junction bases with no gene match: 18. The CDR3 is 17 amino acids. Here the CDR3 reads CASKPQRADRGRSPLHF. For the CDR3, the DNA is TGTGCCAGCAAACCTCAAAGGGCAGACAGGGGTAGGTCACCCCTCCACTTT.

The gene calls are TRBV15 and TRBJ2-1; TRBD1 agrees at 7 bases. CDR3 size: 16 residues. The V gene's germline CDR1 is LNHNV and CDR2 YYDKDF (reference sequence). V gave up 0 bases and J gave up 0 bases; unmatched junction bases: 2. CDR3 bases: TGTGCCACCAGCAGAGAACAGGGGCTCTCCTACAATGAGCAGTTCTTC. It is translated as CATSREQGLSYNEQFF.

The chain couples TRBV30 to TRBJ1-3, with D unclear. Germline V gene lookup returns CDR1 GTSNPN and CDR2 SVGIG (reference sequence). Trimming left V 2 bases short and J 0 bases short, with 11 bases between. The CDR3 loop spans 15 amino acids. CDR3 in DNA: TGTGCCTGGAGTACCGGACTCTTCTCTGGAAACACCATATATTTT. Protein: CAWSTGLFSGNTIYF. The full variable domain, completed using reference TRBV30 and TRBJ1-3, is SQTIHQWPATLVQPVGSPLSLECTVEGTSNPNLYWYRQAAGRGLQLLFYSVGIGQISSEVPQNLSASRPQDRQFILSSKKLLLSDSGFYLCAWSTGLFSGNTIYFGEGSWLTVV.

The chain has TRBV5-1 and TRBJ2-3; 12 bases agree with TRBD2. Germline trimming cut 1 base from V and 2 bases from J; bases unmatched to any gene: 2. Per the germline V gene, CDR1 is SGHRS and CDR2 is YFSETQ. The CDR3 is 16 amino acids. The CDR3 DNA reads TGCGCCAGCAGCTTGCCTAGCGGGGGGGACACAGATACGCAGTATTTT. This encodes CASSLPSGGDTDTQYF.

The chain is built from TRBV9 and TRBJ2-7, with TRBD2 matching over 7 bases. V dropped 5 bases and J dropped 6; count of bases not matched to a gene: 5. CDR1 and CDR2 from the germline V gene are SGDLS and YYNGEE. The CDR3 spans 12 residues. The CDR3 bases are TGTGCCAGCAGTCCCCGGGGGGTCGAGCAGTACTTC. Translated: CASSPRGVEQYF. Looking up the rest from reference TRBV9 and TRBJ2-7 gives the full variable domain: DSGVTQTPKHLITATGQRVTLRCSPRSGDLSVYWYQQSLDQGLQFLIQYYNGEERAKGNILERFSAQQFPDLHSELNLSSLELGDSALYFCASSPRGVEQYFGPGTRLTVT.

The J gene is TRBJ1-1, the V gene TRBV4-3; no clear D gene. Germline CDR1 and CDR2: LGHNA and YSLEER. The V end lost 9 bases, the J end lost 3 bases, and 17 bases lay between the germline ends. This CDR3 region has 14 residues. This CDR3 reads CASGSKPGDTEAFF. The CDR3 DNA reads as TGCGCCAGTGGTTCCAAGCCGGGAGACACTGAAGCTTTCTTT.

This chain uses TRBV10-3 with TRBJ1-5, with D perhaps TRBD1 (6 bases). CDR1 and CDR2 (germline): ENHRY, SYGVKD. The CDR3 has 15 amino acids. The germline V and J ends were trimmed by 5 bases and 0 bases, with 11 bases remaining between them. The CDR3 region has the DNA TGTGCCATCAGTCCAGGGGTAAATAGCAATCAGCCCCAGCATTTT. Protein product: CAISPGVNSNQPQHF.